These 11 T cell receptor beta chains were sequenced from one sample in a study of CXCR3-negative and CXCR3-positive naive CD8 T cells (dated by TCRdb to about 2019). Summary of the overall study and its limitations: Compared with CXCR3-negative naive cells, CXCR3-positive naive cells had TRB CDR3s with higher hydrophobicity (lower Kidera factor 4), lower energy, and higher strength and volume indices.

Instrument on record: NextSeq 550. The Human TCR Profiling Kit (MiLaboratory) was used to make UMI-labeled 5' RACE TRB cDNA libraries. The reads, reprocessed by TCRdb, yield one row per CDR3 protein sequence and no DNA. The sample table records 130,000 to 150,000 distinct CDR3 sequences. In total, the top ten clones hold 0.25% to 0.3% of the sample. These receptors lack a known antigen. The sequenced material came from naive CXCR3+ CD8+ T cells from blood. Sample cell subset or site, as interpreted from the label and publication: CD45RO-CCR7+CD27+CD95- naive CD8+ T cells expressing CXCR3 (TNR3+). Every receptor here comes from a human donor in good health. Some clones in this sample may be carry-over from other donors' samples.

J is TRBJ2-1 and V is TRBV6-2 or TRBV6-3; the D call of TRBD2 rests on TCRdb alone, since no DNA is present to check it. Germline-derived CDR1 and CDR2 are MNHEY and SVGEGT. CDR3 length equals 13 residues. The CDR3 protein is CASRVSGGEEQFF.

The chain uses TRBV4-1 and TRBJ2-7; absent DNA, TCRdb's TRBD1 call cannot be checked. The CDR3 has 14 residues. In germline, CDR1 is MGHRA, CDR2 YSYEKL. CDR3: CASSRGTEAYEQYF.

The V call is TRBV4-1, the J call TRBJ2-7; TCRdb outputs TRBD1, but without DNA this stays unchecked. Germline V CDR1 and CDR2: MGHRA, YSYEKL. This CDR3 is 12 amino acids long. The CDR3 is CASSAGVHEQYF.

The chain couples TRBV2 to TRBJ2-7. CDR1 SNHLY and CDR2 FYNNEI come from the germline V gene. The CDR3 totals 11 residues. This CDR3 reads CASSWRYEQYF.

V and J are TRBV20-1 and TRBJ2-7; without DNA, the TCRdb call of TRBD2 cannot be checked. The CDR3 totals 14 residues. CDR1 and CDR2 (germline): DFQATT, SNEGSKA (reference sequence). The CDR3 here is CSARELAESYEQYF.

The chain employs TRBV15 and TRBJ1-1; the D call from TCRdb, TRBD1, cannot be confirmed without DNA. The germline gives CDR1 LNHNV, CDR2 YYDKDF (reference sequence). The CDR3 sequence is 16 residues long. The CDR3 loop reads CATSRGNRGMNTEAFF.

The chain recombines TRBV14 with TRBJ1-1. This CDR3 is built from 12 residues. Germline CDR1 and CDR2: SGHDN and FVKESK. CDR3 protein: CASSQENTEAFF.

The chain links TRBV28 to TRBJ2-3; TCRdb gives TRBD1 as the D gene, but with no DNA this cannot be confirmed. This CDR3 is built from 17 residues. Germline-derived CDR1 and CDR2 are MDHEN and SYDVKM. The CDR3 sequence is CASSGPERDTITDTQYF.

V gene TRBV7-2 combines with J gene TRBJ2-4; the TCRdb call, TRBD1, lacks DNA for checking. CDR3 size: 15 residues. Per the germline V gene, CDR1 is SGHTA and CDR2 is FQGNSA. The CDR3 loop is CASSLAGTGDNIQYF. The complete variable domain, with remaining parts taken from reference TRBV7-2 and TRBJ2-4, reads GAGVSQSPSNKVTEKGKDVELRCDPISGHTALYWYRQSLGQGLEFLIYFQGNSAPDKSGLPSDRFSAERTGGSVSTLTIQRTQQEDSAVYLCASSLAGTGDNIQYFGAGTRLSVL.

This chain uses TRBV7-9 with TRBJ1-2; absent DNA, TCRdb's TRBD1 call cannot be checked. The germline V gene encodes CDR1 SEHNR and CDR2 FQNEAQ (reference sequence). The CDR3 consists of 14 residues. CDR3 sequence: CASSLVGVNYGYTF.

The chain is built from TRBV9 and TRBJ1-1; the D call from TCRdb, TRBD1, cannot be confirmed without DNA. Germline-derived CDR1 and CDR2 are SGDLS and YYNGEE. The CDR3 length is 16 residues. CDR3 sequence reads: CASSVDRGPMNTEAFF.